This T cell receptor (beta chain) was sequenced for a study of cytomegalovirus exposure and HLA in healthy donors. PCR was performed using 60 Vbeta and 13 Jbeta primers. TCRdb keeps only in-frame clones here, not all; method: immunoSEQ multiplex PCR. The sample consists of more than 200,000 clones, approximately 81% of them appearing once. This clone appeared once. Its antigen is not identified. This CDR3 region has 14 residues. Germline CDR1 MNHEY, CDR2 SVGAGI. The V end was cut by 8 bases, the J end by 7 bases, with 21 bases between. Study results and limitations: Rare TCR sequences dominated, though some public TCRs recurred in many donors. TRBV6-2, TRBV6-3 and other indistinguishable V segments were excluded.

The TCR comes from a human donor in good health. The V call is TRBV6-5, the J call TRBJ2-7, with D maybe TRBD1 (6 bases). What was sequenced was PBMCs. The CDR3, as DNA: TGTGCCAGCCGAGTCCCAGGGGCCCCTAGAGAGCAGTACTTC. Its translation is CASRVPGAPREQYF.